This TCR beta chain was documented in a study of blood T cell repertoires in COVID-19. Looking at the study overall: There were acute and convalescent COVID-19 samples, and they came from the United States, Italy and Spain.

Recruitment covered 20 to 25 US areas and drew participants whose ages spanned about 18 to 95 years. Categorization into cohorts depended on clinical history that participants reported. With V trimmed by 4 bases and J by 5 bases, 6 bases remained unmatched. The germline V gene has CDR1 MGHDK and CDR2 SYGVNS. This CDR3 has 14 amino acids. TCRdb's copy holds only in-frame clones and misses some; the assay was immunoSEQ multiplex PCR. The sample carries some 97,000 clones, 80% to 90% recorded once. The chain carries TRBV25-1 and TRBJ2-7; 9 nucleotides agree with TRBD1. The sample taken for sequencing was PBMCs or T cells enriched from blood (not recorded which). The TCR was taken from a woman between 50 and 59 years old who had recovered from COVID-19. The CDR3 sequence is CASSGDRVFDEQYF. The CDR3 nucleotides read TGTGCCAGCAGTGGGGACAGGGTATTTGACGAGCAGTACTTC.